Listed below are T cell receptor beta chains from one sample, sequenced in a study of glioma-infiltrating T cells after dendritic cell vaccination. TCRdb keeps only in-frame clones here, not all; method: immunoSEQ multiplex PCR. The profile shows under 100,000 clones, 70% to 90% of them singletons. The sequences come from blood, collected before dendritic cell vaccination. The source is a human donor with glioblastoma. Both conserved end residues are part of each CDR3. D genes are given only for firm matches. Some rows have no size entry. The others give once, few or many, or a class for an expanded clone.

d_call	clone_size	j_call	v_call	cdr3_nt	cdr3_aa
-	-	TRBJ1-1	TRBV18	TGTGCCAGCTCATCTCGGGGGTCGCCCGAAGCTTTCTTT	CASSSRGSPEAFF
-	-	TRBJ1-2	TRBV10-2	TGCGCCAGCAGTGAGGACAGCAACTATGGCTACACCTTC	CASSEDSNYGYTF
-	-	TRBJ1-2	TRBV27	TGTGCCAGCAGTTCAGGGGCATTAAGGGTCGGCTACACCTTC	CASSSGALRVGYTF
-	-	TRBJ2-1	TRBV20-1	TGCAGTGCTATCGGCTACAATGAGCAGTTCTTC	CSAIGYNEQFF
-	-	TRBJ2-6	TRBV9	TGTGCCAGCAGCGTAGATAGTGGGGCCAACGTCCTGACTTTC	CASSVDSGANVLTF
-	-	TRBJ1-1	TRBV5-1	TGCGCCAGCAGGGAGGAGCCAATGAACACTGAAGCTTTCTTT	CASREEPMNTEAFF
-	-	TRBJ1-5	TRBV9	TGTGCCAGCAGCCTGGAGGGAAATAGCAATCAGCCCCAGCATTTT	CASSLEGNSNQPQHF
-	-	TRBJ1-5	TRBV5-1	TGCGCCAGCAGCTTGCTAGGGAGGACGGATCAGCCCCAGCATTTT	CASSLLGRTDQPQHF
TRBD2	-	TRBJ2-7	TRBV5-1	TGCGCCAGCAGCCTTTTCTCTAGCGGGGTTTCCTACGAGCAGTACTTC	CASSLFSSGVSYEQYF
TRBD1	-	TRBJ1-5	TRBV7-9	TGTGCCAGCAGCTTAGCGAGGACAGGGGTAAGCAATCAGCCCCAGCATTTT	CASSLARTGVSNQPQHF
-	few	TRBJ1-3	TRBV4-1	TGCGCCAGCCAGGGAAGCTCTGGAAACACCATATATTTT	CASQGSSGNTIYF
TRBD1	-	TRBJ2-1	TRBV11-1	TGTGCCAGCAGCCGCATGGGGACAGGGGACAATGAGCAGTTCTTC	CASSRMGTGDNEQFF
-	once	TRBJ2-1	TRBV14	TGTGCCAGCAGCCAAGGGAGTTTTAGCTCCTACAATGAGCAGTTCTTC	CASSQGSFSSYNEQFF
TRBD1	-	TRBJ2-6	TRBV5-6	TGTGCCAGCAGCGACTACAGCAGGGGGCGTTATACCGTCCTGACTTTC	CASSDYSRGRYTVLTF
TRBD1	-	TRBJ2-1	TRBV5-1	TGCGCCAGCAGCTCGACAGGGGTCGGGAATGAGCAGTTCTTC	CASSSTGVGNEQFF
-	once	TRBJ2-7	TRBV5-1	TGCGCCAGCAGCCCTGACAGTTACTCCTACGAGCAGTACTTC	CASSPDSYSYEQYF
-	-	TRBJ2-1	TRBV4-2	TGTGCCAGCAGCCAAGCCCTGACTAGTTACAATGAGCAGTTCTTC	CASSQALTSYNEQFF
TRBD1	-	TRBJ1-2	TRBV25-1	TGTGCCAGCAGTCTAACAGGGGCCCGGGTAGCAGATGGCTACACCTTC	CASSLTGARVADGYTF
-	-	TRBJ2-1	TRBV19	TGTGCCAGTAGTATAGATGACAGGAGATACAATGAGCAGTTCTTC	CASSIDDRRYNEQFF
TRBD2	-	TRBJ2-2	TRBV9	TGTGCCAGCAGCGCCCAGATAGGTCTAGCGGGAGATCGGTGGACCGGGGAGCTGTTTTTT	CASSAQIGLAGDRWTGELFF
-	-	TRBJ1-1	TRBV11-2	TGTGCCAGCACTCCGAACACTGAAGCTTTCTTT	CASTPNTEAFF
TRBD1	-	TRBJ2-7	TRBV19	TGTGCCAGTAGTATCAGCCGGACAGGGATCTCCTACGAGCAGTACTTC	CASSISRTGISYEQYF
-	-	TRBJ1-5	TRBV12-5	TGTGCTAGTGGTTTTGGGGAGGCGGGGGAGCCCCAGCATTTT	CASGFGEAGEPQHF
TRBD1	-	TRBJ1-5	TRBV9	TGTGCCAGCAACCCTGGGACAGCTAGCAATCAGCCCCAGCATTTT	CASNPGTASNQPQHF
TRBD2	-	TRBJ2-5	TRBV6-4	TGTGCCAGCAGTGCTCAGGGAGCGGGAGGAGGCGAGACCCAGTACTTC	CASSAQGAGGGETQYF
-	-	TRBJ2-6	TRBV12-1	TGTGCCAGCAGTTTTCCTCCATGGTATACAGGGGGATTCTCTGGGGCCAACGTCCTGACTTTC	CASSFPPWYTGGFSGANVLTF
-	-	TRBJ2-1	TRBV5-4	TGTGCCAGCAGCCCCGCGCCCAATGAGCAGTTCTTC	CASSPAPNEQFF
-	-	TRBJ1-6	TRBV19	TGTGCCAGTAGTCAGAGTGTCAGGGGTAAGGGCCGCTCCTATAATTCACCCCTCCACTTT	CASSQSVRGKGRSYNSPLHF
-	few	TRBJ2-3	TRBV19	TGTGCCAGTAGTATAGGGCAGCGGGTCACAGATACGCAGTATTTT	CASSIGQRVTDTQYF
-	-	TRBJ2-7	TRBV12-5	TGTGCTAGTGGCCGCTACAGGGCCTCCTACGAGCAGTACTTC	CASGRYRASYEQYF
-	-	TRBJ2-7	TRBV7-9	TGTGCCAGCAGCCCTGCAGGGGACCTAACCTACGAGCAGTACTTC	CASSPAGDLTYEQYF
TRBD2	-	TRBJ2-1	TRBV5-6	TGTGCCAGCAGCTTCCTAGCGGGGGGGCTTTTGGGTAATGAGCAGTTCTTC	CASSFLAGGLLGNEQFF
-	-	TRBJ1-1	TRBV27	TGTGCCAGCAGTTGGGCAGTGAACACTGAAGCTTTCTTT	CASSWAVNTEAFF
-	-	TRBJ1-5	TRBV28	TGTGCCTCGACACACAGGACATCGATCAATCAGCCCCAGCATTTT	CASTHRTSINQPQHF
-	-	TRBJ1-5	TRBV7-4	TGTGCCAGCAGCTTAGCGTGGCGGGGAGGTAGCAATCAGCCCCAGCATTTT	CASSLAWRGGSNQPQHF